Sequencing of this T cell receptor beta chain was carried out in a study of beta chain features in type 1 diabetes (dated by TCRdb to 2016 to 2018). Background on the whole study: No differences in mean age, gender distribution, total cell number or subset yield were found between patients and healthy donors. Regulatory and stem cell-like memory subsets were obtained from only 8 patients and about eight healthy donors, while naive and central memory subsets were obtained from all 28 donors. A total of roughly 98,000,000 sorted cells were examined across all samples, and RNA yield correlated strongly with the number of cells per subset. The study compared TCRB repertoires of sorted circulating CD4+ T cell subsets between recently diagnosed type 1 diabetes patients and matched healthy donors.

A single peripheral blood draw of approximately 100 mL on average was collected from each donor into heparinised tubes. Using a panel that included CD45RO, CCR7, CD25, CD127, CD95 and CD27, naive, central memory, regulatory and stem cell-like memory CD4+ T cells were sorted on a BD FACSAria II. A purity above 95% was achieved for all sorted populations. Right away, PBMCs were isolated by Lymphoprep density gradient centrifugation and were stained directly, with no culture step. Samples were stained and sorted in pairs, with one healthy donor and one patient per experiment, so that batch effects were minimized. A distance of 9 bases separates the germline ends of V and J, which lose 4 bases and 5 bases respectively. Including the terminal cysteine and phenylalanine, the CDR3 comprises 13 residues. This entry keeps only the CDR3 DNA: 39 bases, framed from base 1. The germline V gene provides CDR1 SGDLS and CDR2 YYNGEE.

The entire amount of isolated RNA was reverse transcribed using the High Capacity cDNA Reverse Transcription Kit, so the sequenced TCRB transcripts were expressed ones. Deep immunoSEQ sequencing was performed on naive, central memory and regulatory T cell samples, with an average of around 3.4 million total reads per sample. After sorted cells were lysed in RLT buffer, RNA was extracted with DNase-treated RNeasy Micro or Mini kits, with the choice depending on cell number. Each cell subset was processed on its own to prevent cross-contamination, while patient and healthy donor samples were processed together. Using the immunoSEQ multiplex PCR, TCRB sequences were amplified from cDNA into 87-bp fragments spanning the CDR3 region. Sequencing of the amplicons was performed on the Illumina HiSeq platform. In the paper's pipeline: Synthetic template baselines were used to correct PCR bias computationally, reads within Hamming distance 2 were collapsed, and singletons that could not be merged were discarded. Reads were aligned against IMGT to assign V, D and J genes, CDR3 length and insertions or deletions at six rearrangement sites. Within each subset, clonotype counts were normalized to sorted cell number, after which true diversity and Gini coefficients were computed with the tcR R package. The overlap coefficient, calculated on TCRB nucleotide sequences, was used to quantify repertoire sharing. Drawn from immuneACCESS, this table holds only the in-frame rearrangements with V and J called that TCRdb kept. Clones are partly lost; checked studies trace under half to an unresolved V gene and leave the rest unexplained. V, J and clone size derive from that table, while D and trimming were established from the DNA sequence. The sample table shows a few hundred thousand clones, and 9.5% to 10% are seen once. The ten largest clones capture around 0.66% of the sample.

Turning to this clone: Its antigen specificity is not known. No base quality values were provided; no much bigger clone lies one nucleotide off.

Broader findings and caveats from the paper: Naive, central memory and regulatory TCRB repertoires appeared to be more similar among patients than among healthy donors. Because cDNA rather than genomic DNA was sequenced, highly expressing activated cells could have been over-represented, although no difference in activation and CD3 levels was found between groups. Because small numbers of individuals were included in the HLA sub-analyses, any influence of HLA type on TCRB rearrangement was left unresolved. Type 1 diabetes patients showed a moderate but significant shortening of TCRB CDR3 length in all four CD4+ subsets. Shorter templates might have been favored by PCR, but patient and control samples were amplified and corrected together, so both groups would have been affected equally by any skew. Fewer insertions and more nucleotide deletions at VDJ recombination sites were observed in patients with type 1 diabetes, implying thymic rearrangement abnormalities.

This receptor chain uses TRBV9 and TRBJ2-2; there is no confident call for the D gene. Sequencing was done on a sample of central memory CD4+ T cells from blood. The origin of this receptor is a man aged 25 to 40 with type 1 diabetes. At the DNA level, the sequence is TGTGCCAGCAGCTTATCCAGAACCGGGGAGCTGTTTTTT. This yields the protein CASSLSRTGELFF.